This entry lists 9 T cell receptor beta chains sequenced from one sample in a study of cytomegalovirus exposure and HLA in healthy donors. A multiplex PCR was run with 60 Vbeta primers and 13 Jbeta primers. TCRdb keeps only in-frame clones here, not all; method: immunoSEQ multiplex PCR. The data show roughly 100,000 clones, around 80% seen once. The sequencing input was PBMCs. Every receptor here comes from a man between 40 and 49 years old in good health and CMV-seropositive.

The J gene is TRBJ2-1, the V gene TRBV6-1, with 8 bases identical to TRBD1. Trimming cost V 2 bases and J 9 bases; bases outside gene matches: 6. The CDR3 runs to 14 residues. CDR1 and CDR2 from the germline V gene are MNHNS and SASEGT. CDR3 sequence reads: CASSEIGQGFEQFF. The CDR3, as DNA: TGTGCCAGCAGTGAAATCGGACAGGGATTTGAGCAGTTCTTC.

The chain is built from TRBV7-2 and TRBJ2-5, with TRBD2 identical over 9 bases. With V trimmed by 1 base and J by 7 bases, 7 bases remained unmatched. There are 15 residues in the CDR3. The V gene's germline CDR1 is SGHTA and CDR2 FQGNSA. The CDR3 region is CASSLGGSGSGTQYF. CDR3 bases: TGTGCCAGCAGCTTAGGGGGTAGCGGGAGTGGGACCCAGTACTTC.

This clone was detected once. The chain uses TRBV7-9 and TRBJ2-1; 9 positions agree with TRBD1. Germline V gene data show CDR1 as SEHNR and CDR2 as FQNEAQ (reference sequence). The CDR3 is 14 amino acids. The V segment lost 3 bases and the J segment 9 bases; nucleotides outside the gene matches: 6. CDR3 nucleotides: TGTGCCAGCAGCTTTCGGGACAGGGTGAGTGAGCAGTTCTTC. It specifies CASSFRDRVSEQFF.

This clone was observed a handful of times. The chain is built from TRBV19 and TRBJ2-5; a possible D gene is TRBD2 (5 bases). This CDR3 has 13 amino acids. Per the germline V gene, CDR1 is LNHDA and CDR2 is SQIVND (reference sequence). Trimming took off 7 bases at V and 4 bases at J, with 13 bases between the two ends. CDR3 sequence (DNA): TGTGCCAGTAACAGCGCGGAGGCAGAGACCCAGTACTTC. It translates to CASNSAEAETQYF.

The CDR3 spells CASSKTFRGSHLAKNIQYF. The CDR3, as DNA: TGTGCCAGCAGCAAAACGTTCAGGGGTTCGCACTTAGCCAAAAACATTCAGTACTTC. The chain is built from TRBV21-1 and TRBJ2-4; the DNA was not used to check the table's D call, TRBD1. TRBV21-1 is labeled a pseudogene. The CDR3 is 19 amino acids.

The V call is TRBV6-6, the J call TRBJ1-1, with D tentatively TRBD1 (5 bases). From germline, CDR1 is MNHNY and CDR2 SVGAGI (reference sequence). CDR3 size: 13 residues. V shed 3 bases and J shed 5 bases, with 10 bases lying between them. DNA for the CDR3: TGTGCCAGCAGTTATCCGGGGGGGACTGAAGCTTTCTTT. Its translation is CASSYPGGTEAFF.

CDR3 sequence: CASSVAGQGPNQPQHF. Written as DNA, the CDR3 is TGTGCCAGCAGCGTAGCTGGGCAGGGTCCCAATCAGCCCCAGCATTTT. V is TRBV9 and J is TRBJ1-5, with D maybe TRBD1 (5 bases). The V gene lost 0 bases and the J gene lost 3 bases, with 13 bases spanning the gap. The germline V gene encodes CDR1 SGDLS and CDR2 YYNGEE. CDR3 length equals 16 residues.

The chain employs TRBV5-1 and TRBJ1-5; the D is unclear. Germline V gene data show CDR1 as SGHRS and CDR2 as YFSETQ. The V end lost 2 bases, the J end lost 4 bases, and 10 bases lay between the germline ends. CDR3 length equals 14 residues. CDR3 DNA sequence: TGCGCCAGCAGCTTAGCCGCGGGGAATCAGCCCCAGCATTTT. This sequence encodes CASSLAAGNQPQHF.

The chain carries TRBV28 and TRBJ2-1, with D possibly TRBD2 on 6 matching bases. CDR1 MDHEN and CDR2 SYDVKM come from the germline V gene. The CDR3 is 16 amino acids. V lost 3 bases to trimming and J lost 5 bases, with 17 bases between them. CDR3 sequence (DNA): TGTGCCAGCAGTTTGGATGCAGCTAGCGCGAACAATGAGCAGTTCTTC. Its translation: CASSLDAASANNEQFF.